The present entry profiles one TCR beta chain with its context. Its cognate antigen is unknown. The data stem from a study of CD8 T cells in ankylosing spondylitis. General observations from the study: Roughly eight highly homologous variants made up a TCR beta motif that seemed to typify ankylosing spondylitis blood. Previous work reported some of these motif variants in the synovial fluid and blood of reactive arthritis. From matched ankylosing spondylitis synovial fluid, disease-linked clones were reportedly recovered at significantly enriched levels.

Unmatched junction bases numbered 5, after V lost 7 bases and J lost 5 bases. The CDR3 covers 12 residues. Using quantitative 5'-RACE with molecular barcodes, the authors made TCR beta libraries. TCRdb reanalysed the 5' RACE reads using MiXCR and keeps one entry per CDR3 protein. The sample lists about 250,000 distinct CDR3 sequences; roughly 32% were seen once. This sequence originates from a male donor with ankylosing spondylitis or in good health (not recorded which). Material: blood, either unsorted or a sorted T cell fraction (not recorded which). The chain employs TRBV12-3 or TRBV12-4 and TRBJ2-7; 7 nucleotides agree with TRBD2. The CDR3, as DNA: TGTGCCAGCACCTTGGGAGGGGACGAGCAGTACTTC. As protein: CASTLGGDEQYF.